These T cell receptor beta chains were read from a single sample in a study of blood T cell repertoires in COVID-19. Repertoires were generated with immunoSEQ multiplex PCR, while TCRdb's copy carries only in-frame clones and drops some. The sample comprises roughly 230,000 clones, around 90% of which are singletons, and about 2.1% rests with the top ten. Sample: peripheral blood. The receptor source for this set is a woman in her sixties or seventies with COVID-19, enrolled during active disease. Each CDR3 is given with its conserved first and last residue. The D gene is left open where the match is weak. Only some rows state a clone size, as once, few, many or a class for expanded clones.

NA	TRBJ1-2	TRBV3-1/TRBV3-2	NA	TGTGCCAGCAGCCAAGATTTGTCCGGAGGTGGCTACACCTTC	CASSQDLSGGGYTF
once	TRBJ1-4	TRBV18	NA	TGTGCCAGCTCACTTGAGGGTAATACTAATGAAAAACTGTTTTTT	CASSLEGNTNEKLFF
NA	TRBJ2-3	TRBV20-1	NA	TGCAGTGCTAGTCTACAGGCCACCTCCACAGATACGCAGTATTTT	CSASLQATSTDTQYF
once	TRBJ1-2	TRBV5-4	NA	TGTGCCAGCAGCTTGGACAGTTCTTATGGCTACACCTTC	CASSLDSSYGYTF
NA	TRBJ1-3	TRBV18	TRBD1	TGTGCCAGCTCACCGAATAGACAGGGCGGCTCTGGAAACACCATATATTTT	CASSPNRQGGSGNTIYF
NA	TRBJ1-1	TRBV5-1	TRBD1	TGCGCCAGCGCTACTAGGACAGGGGTTGCTGAAGCTTTCTTT	CASATRTGVAEAFF
NA	TRBJ1-2	TRBV6-2/TRBV6-3	NA	TGTGCCAGCAGTCCCGAGAGGGCTACTGGCTACACCTTC	CASSPERATGYTF
NA	TRBJ2-5	TRBV7-8	TRBD1	TGTGCCAGCAGCCCCGGACAGGGGAGAGAGACCCAGTACTTC	CASSPGQGRETQYF
NA	TRBJ1-2	TRBV19	TRBD1	TGTGCCAGTACAGGACCTAAACAGGGGTCTAACTATGGCTACACCTTC	CASTGPKQGSNYGYTF
NA	TRBJ2-1	TRBV7-2	NA	TGTGCCAGCAGCTTAGCGCGCGGGACCTACAATGAGCAGTTCTTC	CASSLARGTYNEQFF
NA	TRBJ2-7	TRBV19	NA	TGTGCCAGTAGTATAGATCGCGGGTCGGGCGAGCAGTACTTC	CASSIDRGSGEQYF
NA	TRBJ2-7	TRBV15	NA	TGTGCCACCAGCAGGACGACAGTGGGCGAGCAGTACTTC	CATSRTTVGEQYF
once	TRBJ2-3	TRBV5-1	NA	TGCGCCAGCAGCTTGGGACAGCCCACAGATACGCAGTATTTT	CASSLGQPTDTQYF
once	TRBJ1-6	TRBV6-6	TRBD1	TGTGCCAGCAGCCCCCCGGGACAGGGGGCTTCTACACCCCTCCACTTT	CASSPPGQGASTPLHF
NA	TRBJ1-3	TRBV5-1	TRBD1	TGCGCCAGCAGCCTGACAGGGTCTGGAAACACCATATATTTT	CASSLTGSGNTIYF
NA	TRBJ2-7	TRBV10-3	NA	TGTGCCATCAGTGAGTCAGGGGCCTACGAGCAGTACTTC	CAISESGAYEQYF
NA	TRBJ2-7	TRBV18	NA	TGTGCCAGCTCACCTTTGGACGGGGCCTACGAGCAGTACTTC	CASSPLDGAYEQYF
NA	TRBJ1-1	TRBV9	TRBD1	TGTGCCAGCAGCGCCGAAGGCGGACAGGGGGCTGAAGCTTTCTTT	CASSAEGGQGAEAFF
NA	TRBJ1-5	TRBV23-1	NA	TGCGCCAGCAGTCAACGCAGCAGCGGTAAGCCCCAGCATTTT	CASSQRSSGKPQHF
NA	TRBJ2-2	TRBV18	TRBD1	TGTGCCAGCTCACCAAACCGGGGACAGGGGAACACCGGGGAGCTGTTTTTT	CASSPNRGQGNTGELFF
NA	TRBJ1-4	TRBV7-2	NA	TGTGCCAGCAGCTTAGCGAGACATCCCAATGAAAAACTGTTTTTT	CASSLARHPNEKLFF
few	TRBJ2-1	TRBV4-3	TRBD2	TGCGCCAGCAGCCAAGGCTCTAGCGGGGCATATGAGCAGTTCTTC	CASSQGSSGAYEQFF
once	TRBJ2-1	TRBV6-4	NA	TGTGCCAGCAGTGACTCGGTGGCGGATGAGCAGTTCTTC	CASSDSVADEQFF
NA	TRBJ1-1	TRBV19	TRBD1	TGTGCCAGTGCTACAGGGGGCCTGTCTGAAGCTTTCTTT	CASATGGLSEAFF
NA	TRBJ1-5	TRBV5-8	TRBD1	TGTGCCAGCAGCTTAATGGGACAGGGGAATCAGCCCCAGCATTTT	CASSLMGQGNQPQHF
NA	TRBJ1-1	TRBV10-3	TRBD1	TGTGCCATCAGTGTACAGGGGCACACTGAAGCTTTCTTT	CAISVQGHTEAFF
NA	TRBJ1-4	TRBV11-2	TRBD1	TGTGCCAGCAGCCGAGACAGGGTTAATGAAAAACTGTTTTTT	CASSRDRVNEKLFF
NA	TRBJ2-2	TRBV11-1	TRBD2	TGTGCCAGCAGCTTTAGCGGGACCGGGGAGCTGTTTTTT	CASSFSGTGELFF
many	TRBJ1-2	TRBV11-3	NA	TGTGCCAGCAGCTTAGAAGGCCAGGGAACAGTCACCTTC	CASSLEGQGTVTF
NA	TRBJ2-7	TRBV11-2	NA	TGTGCCAGCAGCTTAGATCGCTTCCGTCGGGTAACTGAGCAGTACTTC	CASSLDRFRRVTEQYF
NA	TRBJ2-7	TRBV19	TRBD1	TGTGCCAGTAGTGTCTTCATAGCCGGGACAGGGTCTTTCGACGAGCAGTACTTC	CASSVFIAGTGSFDEQYF
NA	TRBJ1-2	TRBV6-5	NA	TGTGCCAGCAGGGCGGGCCCTCGTGGCTACACCTTC	CASRAGPRGYTF
NA	TRBJ1-5	TRBV2	NA	TGTGCCAGCAGCAGCTACACAGATAATCAGCCCCAGCATTTT	CASSSYTDNQPQHF
NA	TRBJ1-1	TRBV3-1/TRBV3-2	NA	TGTGCCAGCAGCCAAGATTCTTGGGTAGGGCAGGGTGCCATGAACACTGAAGCTTTCTTT	CASSQDSWVGQGAMNTEAFF
NA	TRBJ2-5	TRBV10-3	TRBD1	TGTGCCATCAGTGCATCGGGACAGGGCCAAGAGACCCAGTACTTC	CAISASGQGQETQYF
NA	TRBJ1-2	TRBV12-3/TRBV12-4	NA	TGTGCCAGCACGAGAGGGTATGGCTACACCTTC	CASTRGYGYTF
NA	TRBJ2-5	TRBV10-3	NA	TGTGCCATCAGTGAGTCGCCAGAAGAGACCCAGTACTTC	CAISESPEETQYF
NA	TRBJ1-1	TRBV3-1/TRBV3-2	NA	TGTGCCAGCAGCCTCCGGGGGGCCCCTGAAGCTTTCTTT	CASSLRGAPEAFF